These T cell receptor beta chains were read from a single sample in a study of shared clonotypes between healthy human individuals. Here immunoSEQ multiplex PCR was the method, and the copy in TCRdb shows in-frame clones only, minus some. Found here are hundreds of thousands of clones, 70% to 80% of them singletons; the top ten hold over 10%. The sample comprised PBMCs. The source of these receptors is a woman aged 40 to 50 in good health. Some clones in this sample may be carry-over from other donors' samples. The CDR3 runs from the conserved cysteine through the conserved F or W. The order of the fields is D gene, V gene, clone size, CDR3 length, J gene, CDR3 DNA, CDR3 protein. The D gene is left open where the match is weak. Clone size is not always given. Where it is, it says once, few, many or a class for expanded clones.

>.|TRBV19|few|21|TRBJ2-6
TGTGCCAGTAGTGTCTTTAGGGACCCCAGGAACCCTTCCTCTGGGGCCAACGTCCTGACTTTC
CASSVFRDPRNPSSGANVLTF
>TRBD1|TRBV11-2|.|18|TRBJ1-4
TGTGCCAGCAGCTTGGGACAGGGGGCTATTGCAACTAATGAAAAACTGTTTTTT
CASSLGQGAIATNEKLFF
>.|TRBV7-2|once|13|TRBJ2-5
TGTGCCAGCAGCTTAGAACTACAAGAGACCCAGTACTTC
CASSLELQETQYF
>TRBD2|TRBV10-3|.|15|TRBJ2-1
TGTGCCATCAGTGGGCCCACTAGCGCCTACAATGAGCAGTTCTTC
CAISGPTSAYNEQFF
>.|TRBV2|.|16|TRBJ1-5
TGTGCCAGCAGTCCCACGAACTGGGACGGGAATCAGCCCCAGCATTTT
CASSPTNWDGNQPQHF
>TRBD1|TRBV5-1|.|15|TRBJ2-5
TGCGCCAGCAGCGGACAGGGGCCTGGGGGTGAGACCCAGTACTTC
CASSGQGPGGETQYF
>.|TRBV28|many|12|TRBJ1-2
TGTGCCAGCAGCCCTGGGTTTAGGGGCTACACCTTC
CASSPGFRGYTF
>TRBD1|TRBV7-8|.|16|TRBJ1-2
TGTGCCAGCAGCGCCCAATCAGGGACAGGGGTCTATGGCTACACCTTC
CASSAQSGTGVYGYTF
>.|TRBV6-1|.|14|TRBJ1-2
TGTGCCAGCAGCGCCGGTCTACTACAGGGTGGCTACACCTTC
CASSAGLLQGGYTF
>TRBD2|TRBV9|.|16|TRBJ2-1
TGTGCCAGCAGCGCCCAGACTAGCGGAGGATACAATGAGCAGTTCTTC
CASSAQTSGGYNEQFF
>TRBD1|TRBV7-9|.|14|TRBJ1-2
TGTGCCAGCTTCCGGGACAGGGGGACCCATGGCTACACCTTC
CASFRDRGTHGYTF
>.|TRBV1|once|19|TRBJ2-6
TGCACCAGCAGCCAAGATCGGGCGGGCAGTGAATCTGGGGCCAACGTCCTGACTTTC
CTSSQDRAGSESGANVLTF
>.|TRBV5-1|few|12|TRBJ1-1
TGCGCCAGCAGCCTACCTACAGCTGAAGCTTTCTTT
CASSLPTAEAFF
>.|TRBV2|.|14|TRBJ1-2
TGTGCCAGCAGACGAGGGGATTGGGGCTATGGCTACACCTTC
CASRRGDWGYGYTF
>TRBD2|TRBV5-4|.|14|TRBJ2-2
TGTGCCAGCAGCCGGGAGGGCAATGACGGGGAGCTGTTTTTT
CASSREGNDGELFF
>TRBD1|TRBV28|.|14|TRBJ1-1
TGTGCCAGCAGACTCGACAGGGCGAACACTGAAGCTTTCTTT
CASRLDRANTEAFF
>.|TRBV6-6|.|12|TRBJ2-5
TGTGCCAGCAGTGAGGTCCGTGAGACCCAGTACTTC
CASSEVRETQYF
>.|TRBV27|.|14|TRBJ1-1
TGTGCCAGCAGCTTACGCCGAACGAACACTGAAGCTTTCTTT
CASSLRRTNTEAFF
>.|TRBV5-5|.|16|TRBJ2-1
TGTGCCAGCAGCTTGGCAGTGGCCAGCTCCTACAATGAGCAGTTCTTC
CASSLAVASSYNEQFF
>.|TRBV9|.|14|TRBJ2-1
TGTGCCAGCAGCTTTTCTAGCTCCTACAATGAGCAGTTCTTC
CASSFSSSYNEQFF
>.|TRBV2|.|14|TRBJ2-2
TGTGCCAGCAAGGACCTCACGAACACCGGGGAGCTGTTTTTT
CASKDLTNTGELFF
>.|TRBV30|.|12|TRBJ2-1
TGTGCCTGGAGCCGAATATGGGATGAGCAGTTCTTC
CAWSRIWDEQFF
>.|TRBV4-1|once|16|TRBJ1-4
TGCGCCAGCAGCCAAGGGGACACCGCAACTAATGAAAAACTGTTTTTT
CASSQGDTATNEKLFF
>.|TRBV9|.|14|TRBJ2-3
TGTGCCAGCAGCGTCATGGCGGGCACAGATACGCAGTATTTT
CASSVMAGTDTQYF
>TRBD2|TRBV4-1|.|18|TRBJ2-3
TGCGCCAGCAGCCAAGGGGGACTAGCGGGAGTTGGTGCAGATACGCAGTATTTT
CASSQGGLAGVGADTQYF
>.|TRBV10-1|.|14|TRBJ2-1
TGCGCCAGCAGTGAGTACCAGGGGTACAATGAGCAGTTCTTC
CASSEYQGYNEQFF
>TRBD1|TRBV2|.|16|TRBJ2-2
TGTGCCAGCAGGAAAGGGACAGGGGGTAACACCGGGGAGCTGTTTTTT
CASRKGTGGNTGELFF
>.|TRBV11-2|once|15|TRBJ2-1
TGTGCCAGCACCGCGAGGGGTGGGTTTTACAATGAGCAGTTCTTC
CASTARGGFYNEQFF
>.|TRBV2|once|12|TRBJ2-2
TGTGCCAGCAGACGAGACACCGGGGAGCTGTTTTTT
CASRRDTGELFF
>TRBD2|TRBV27|few|20|TRBJ2-7
TGTGCCAGCAGCTACCGAGTACCCCTAGCGGGAGCCGCTAAGTCCTACGAGCAGTACTTC
CASSYRVPLAGAAKSYEQYF
>TRBD2|TRBV7-2|.|19|TRBJ2-3
TGTGCCAGCAGCTTACCCCAAACCCAGCTAGCGGCTAGCACAGATACGCAGTATTTT
CASSLPQTQLAASTDTQYF
>.|TRBV5-1|.|15|TRBJ2-1
TGCGCCAGCAGCTTGGAAGGGGGGTTCTACAATGAGCAGTTCTTC
CASSLEGGFYNEQFF
>.|TRBV4-1|once|18|TRBJ2-3
TGCGCCAGCAGCCAAGATTCCCCCGGCCAGGGTATAACAGATACGCAGTATTTT
CASSQDSPGQGITDTQYF
>TRBD1|TRBV5-1|.|16|TRBJ1-1
TGCGCCAGTCGCCCAGGGACAGGGGGCGCAGACACTGAAGCTTTCTTT
CASRPGTGGADTEAFF
>.|TRBV29-1|.|12|TRBJ2-7
TGCAGCGTTGAAGGCCAGGGCTACGAGCAGTACTTC
CSVEGQGYEQYF
>.|TRBV28|.|15|TRBJ1-2
TGTGCCAGCAGTCCGGCCCCAACAGGAGTCTATGGCTACACCTTC
CASSPAPTGVYGYTF
>.|TRBV7-2|.|17|TRBJ1-5
TGTGCCAGCAGCACTACGCCCAGGGGCCCAGCGGCCCAGCCCCAGCATTTT
CASSTTPRGPAAQPQHF
>TRBD2|TRBV5-4|.|17|TRBJ2-7
TGTGCCAGCAGCTTGAGGGGGCTAGCGGGAAGCTCCTACGAGCAGTACTTC
CASSLRGLAGSSYEQYF
>TRBD1|TRBV30|.|16|TRBJ2-3
TGTGCCTGGAGTGTAGTATCGGGACAGGGTCCAGATACGCAGTATTTT
CAWSVVSGQGPDTQYF
>.|TRBV7-9|.|12|TRBJ1-4
TGTGCCAGCAGCTTATATGTCGGGGAACTGTTTTTT
CASSLYVGELFF
>.|TRBV19|.|14|TRBJ2-2
TGTGCCAGTAGTACCCAGCGGAACACCGGGGAGCTGTTTTTT
CASSTQRNTGELFF
>TRBD1|TRBV28|.|14|TRBJ2-7
TGTGCCAGCAGTTCGGGACAGGACACATACGAGCAGTACTTC
CASSSGQDTYEQYF
>.|TRBV28|.|15|TRBJ2-4
TGTGCCAGCAGTTCCCCGGTTCTAGCCAAAAACATTCAGTACTTC
CASSSPVLAKNIQYF
>.|TRBV5-1|.|14|TRBJ2-5
TGCGCCAGCAGCTTGGGATTGGGCACAGAGACCCAGTACTTC
CASSLGLGTETQYF
>.|TRBV9|.|13|TRBJ1-1
TGTGCCAGCAGCGCAGACGTGGGCACTGAAGCTTTCTTT
CASSADVGTEAFF
>TRBD1|TRBV28|.|15|TRBJ1-1
TGTGCCAGCAGTCCCACGGACAGGGGGCCCACTGAAGCTTTCTTT
CASSPTDRGPTEAFF
>TRBD1|TRBV28|many|15|TRBJ2-5
TGTGCCAGCAGTAACACAGAGGGGGCCCGGGAGACCCAGTACTTC
CASSNTEGARETQYF
>TRBD2|TRBV7-2|.|15|TRBJ2-7
TGTGCCAGCAGATATCCCGGGACTAGAAAGTACGAGCAGTACTTC
CASRYPGTRKYEQYF
>.|TRBV28|.|13|TRBJ1-2
TGTGCCAGCAGTTTAACCCCTAACTATGGCTACACCTTC
CASSLTPNYGYTF
>TRBD1|TRBV29-1|.|18|TRBJ1-2
TGCAGCGTTTCTTTTATCACACCGGGACAGGGGATATGGTATGGCTACACCTTC
CSVSFITPGQGIWYGYTF
>.|TRBV27|.|14|TRBJ1-2
TGTGCCAGCAGTTTCATCGGCGGTATCGATGGCTACACCTTC
CASSFIGGIDGYTF
>.|TRBV4-1|.|15|TRBJ2-1
TGCGCCAGCAGCCAAGATCCTAACTCCTACAATGAGCAGTTCTTC
CASSQDPNSYNEQFF
>TRBD2|TRBV19|.|18|TRBJ2-2
TGTGCCAGTAGTCCCCCCCCGGGTATGCTAGCGGGAATCGGGGAGCTGTTTTTT
CASSPPPGMLAGIGELFF
>TRBD2|TRBV5-4|.|14|TRBJ2-7
TGTGCCAGCAGCCCTGTAGCGGGAGGAGTCGAGCAGTACTTC
CASSPVAGGVEQYF
>.|TRBV7-3|.|14|TRBJ2-1
TGTGCCAGCAGCCCATTCGGGTCCTACAATGAGCAGTTCTTC
CASSPFGSYNEQFF
>.|TRBV7-9|once|11|TRBJ2-7
TGTGCCAGCAGTTTAATGTACGAGCAGTACTTC
CASSLMYEQYF
>TRBD1|TRBV7-9|.|16|TRBJ2-5
TGTGCCAGCAGCTTAGCTCTTGGGACAGGAACAGAGACCCAGTACTTC
CASSLALGTGTETQYF